The clone carrying this T cell receptor (beta chain) was recorded a few times. Its target is not known. This sample's time point: patch test 1, 2 weeks after DPC sensitization. Treatment given: therapeutic diphenylcyclopropenone sensitization with weekly scalp DPC. The donor pool consisted of alopecia patients aged 18 to 70 years, considered suitable for DPC. The sample originates from a study of human T cells and chemical hapten exposure. The CDR3 consists of 16 residues. The V and J ends lost 2 bases and 4 bases respectively, with 17 bases between them. Germline assignment: CDR1 MNHEY and CDR2 SVGEGT. Overall study findings and caveats: Expanded TCR sets contained significantly more large CDR3 similarity clusters than controls.

One entry per CDR3 protein results from TCRdb running MiXCR on the RACE reads. The sample has under 200,000 distinct CDR3 sequences; about 15% are singletons. Sequenced material: whole blood, taken in connection with sensitization to the hapten diphenylcyclopropenone (DPC). The receptor comes from a woman aged 30 to 39 with alopecia areata. Some clones in this sample may be carry-over from other donors' samples. This chain connects TRBV6-2 or TRBV6-3 to TRBJ1-1, with D possibly being TRBD1 (6 bases). DNA for the CDR3: TGTGCCAGCAGTTACGTGCTGGGCTCGGGGGCCACTGAAGCTTTCTTT. Translated: CASSYVLGSGATEAFF.